The sequence of this T cell receptor (beta chain) was determined in a study of T cells in narcolepsy listed by TCRdb under 2018. A note on the overall study: The study enrolled patients with narcolepsy type 1 or type 2 (NT1, NT2) together with healthy control donors. The study used TCR Vbeta sequencing to track clonotypes in blood and CSF while looking for autoreactive T cells in narcolepsy patients that target self-antigens of hypocretin neurons (hypocretin, TRIB2). Findings and caveats that apply to the study as a whole: Autoreactive clonotypes were reported to be detected serially in the blood of the same patients and of different patients, but not in the blood of healthy controls. Patients and controls had similar numbers of sequenced blood memory CD4+ clonotypes, with averages of around 40,000 in patients and 30,000 to 35,000 in controls. Certain blood memory CD4+ repertoires from patients and controls had no sequences that matched autoreactive T cell clones. Plots that compared CSF and blood CD4+ T cell clonotypes from the same patient highlighted HCRT-specific and TRIB2-specific autoreactive clonotypes.

In the case of this clone: Its antigen remains undetermined. It has no much larger one-base neighbor in the sample; base qualities were not kept.

The receptor library was made with the immunoSEQ multiplex PCR assay. This immuneACCESS table, as held by TCRdb, lists in-frame sequences with V and J called but not all clones. Of the missing ones, under half trace to an unresolved V gene in checked studies; the others have no known cause. The sample data list around 39,000 clones, and around 82% of these were observed just once. The top ten clones comprise about 1.6% of the sample. For TCR Vbeta sequencing, memory CD4+ T cells were sorted ex vivo from the peripheral blood of narcolepsy patients and healthy controls. Measured from the cysteine to the phenylalanine, the CDR3 is 14 residues long. Of all the DNA, just the CDR3 is kept, 42 bases in frame from base 1. CDR1 LNHDA and CDR2 SQIVND were looked up in the germline V gene (reference sequence). V loses 7 bases, J loses 6 bases, and the germline ends lie 15 bases apart.

Rearrangement joined TRBV19 to TRBJ2-2; tentative D gene TRBD1, with 6 bases matching. The sequencing sample was made of CD45RA- memory CD4+ T cells from PBMCs. The cell subset or site label on this specimen signifies: memory T cells sorted ex vivo from peripheral blood. This TCR was sampled from a human donor with narcolepsy. The nucleotide sequence is TGTGCCAGTATCTCCCAGGGGTGGCCCGGGGAGCTGTTTTTT. It translates as CASISQGWPGELFF.